A single sample gave rise to the 30 T cell receptor beta chains below, sequenced in a study of T cell responses to AZD1222 COVID-19 vaccine. Generated by immunoSEQ multiplex PCR, the TCRdb table keeps only in-frame clones and is missing some. The sample has some 120,000 clones; roughly 88% are singletons. The sequences come from peripheral blood, collected on day 0 of MenACWY control vaccination. Receptor source: an adult in good health.

The V call is TRBV6-2 or TRBV6-3, the J call TRBJ2-7; D gene uncertain. This CDR3 contains 13 residues. The germline gives CDR1 MNHEY, CDR2 SVGEGT. V was clipped by 6 bases and J by 7 bases, with 16 bases between them. CDR3 sequence (DNA): TGTGCCAGCAGCTCAAACATCTTGGGGGAGCAGTACTTC. It translates to CASSSNILGEQYF.

V is TRBV7-2 and J is TRBJ2-1; no reliable D call. The CDR3 totals 12 residues. Trimming cost V 5 bases and J 13 bases, with 15 bases left between them. Germline lookup yields CDR1 SGHTA and CDR2 FQGNSA. In nucleotides, the CDR3 is TGTGCCAGCAGCCTCGCTGGGCCCGGTCAGTTCTTC. Amino acid sequence: CASSLAGPGQFF.

The rearrangement uses TRBV19 and TRBJ2-7, with 7 bases identical to TRBD1. In germline, CDR1 is LNHDA, CDR2 SQIVND (reference sequence). This CDR3 has 13 residues. J lost 2 bases, V lost 5 bases, and 3 bases had no gene match. CDR3 protein: CASSFGQAYEQYF. CDR3 DNA sequence: TGTGCCAGTAGTTTTGGACAGGCCTACGAGCAGTACTTC.

This rearrangement joins TRBV7-9 to TRBJ2-1, with TRBD2 matching over 7 bases. The V segment lost 3 bases and the J segment 7 bases; nucleotides outside the gene matches: 9. The CDR3 extends over 15 amino acids. Germline CDR1 SEHNR, CDR2 FQNEAQ (reference sequence). The CDR3 DNA sequence: TGTGCCAGCAGCTTTGGCGGGAGTAGGTATAATGAGCAGTTCTTC. The encoded protein is CASSFGGSRYNEQFF.

The sample holds one count of this clone. The rearrangement links TRBV28 to TRBJ2-5; a weak D match, TRBD2 (6 bases). Per germline, CDR1 MDHEN and CDR2 SYDVKM. The ends were cut back, 5 bases at V and 5 bases at J, with 15 bases in the middle. This CDR3 has 14 residues. DNA of the CDR3: TGTGCCAGCAGTCACCCGGGTGGGGGGGAGACCCAGTACTTC. As protein: CASSHPGGGETQYF.

CDR3 nucleotide sequence: TGTGCCTGGAGTGACCGCCAAACCCTTGCGGCAACTAATGAAAAACTGTTTTTT. The encoded protein is CAWSDRQTLAATNEKLFF. This chain links TRBV30 with TRBJ1-4; D remains ambiguous. The germline gives CDR1 GTSNPN, CDR2 SVGIG (reference sequence). The CDR3 runs to 18 residues. V lost 1 base and J 0 bases, leaving 18 bases between the germline ends.

The chain carries TRBV5-6 and TRBJ1-2; 7 bases agree with TRBD1. The ends lost 4 bases at V and 8 bases at J; junction bases unmatched: 8. Germline V CDR1 and CDR2: SGHDT, YYEEEE. The CDR3 runs 13 residues. CDR3 sequence: CASSLTGVEGYTF. CDR3 DNA sequence: TGTGCCAGCAGCCTTACAGGGGTGGAAGGCTACACCTTC. The full variable domain, completed using reference TRBV5-6 and TRBJ1-2, is DAGVTQSPTHLIKTRGQQVTLRCSPKSGHDTVSWYQQALGQGPQFIFQYYEEEERQRGNFPDRFSGHQFPNYSSELNVNALLLGDSALYLCASSLTGVEGYTFGSGTRLTVV.

CDR3 bases: TGTGCCAGCAGCCAAGATTCAGGGGCGGGAGCTTTCTTT. This gives the protein CASSQDSGAGAFF. J is TRBJ1-1 and V is TRBV3-1 (or the pseudogene TRBV3-2); a possible D gene is TRBD1 (6 bases). The CDR3 is made up of 13 amino acids. Per the germline V gene, CDR1 is LGHDT and CDR2 is YNNKEL (reference sequence). Trimming shortened V by 0 bases and J by 10 bases, and 12 bases separated the two germline ends.

The chain couples TRBV30 to TRBJ1-5; D gene unclear. The CDR3 length is 13 residues. Germline V lookup: CDR1 GTSNPN, CDR2 SVGIG (reference sequence). The V and J ends lost 5 bases and 1 base respectively, with 9 bases between them. The CDR3 DNA is TGTGCCTGGGGATTTGGAAGCAATCAGCCCCAGCATTTT. Its translation: CAWGFGSNQPQHF.

The chain joins TRBV27 to TRBJ1-5; D is unresolved. CDR1 is MNHEY, CDR2 SMNVEV, per germline (reference sequence). V gave up 2 bases and J gave up 1 base, with 12 bases separating them. There are 16 residues in the CDR3. The CDR3 DNA follows: TGTGCCAGCAGTTTAAACGGGTATGACAGCAATCAGCCCCAGCATTTT. It yields the protein CASSLNGYDSNQPQHF.

The CDR3 DNA is TGTGCCAGCAGCTTAAGTGGAGGGACAGAAGAAGCTTTCTTT. It specifies CASSLSGGTEEAFF. The rearrangement links TRBV7-3 to TRBJ1-1, with 7 bases lining up with TRBD1. V was pared by 1 base and J by 8 bases, with 7 bases of the junction left unmatched. Germline CDR1 reads SGHTA; CDR2 reads FQGTGA. The CDR3 length is 14 residues.

The chain links TRBV19 to TRBJ2-1; 8 bases are a match to TRBD2. This CDR3 comprises 15 residues. The J segment lost 2 bases and the V segment lost 3 bases, leaving 3 bases of the junction unmatched. Germline CDR1 and CDR2: LNHDA and SQIVND (reference sequence). DNA for the CDR3: TGTGCCAGTAGTATGCCGCGGGGGGCCTACAATGAGCAGTTCTTC. Its translation is CASSMPRGAYNEQFF.

V gene TRBV27 combines with J gene TRBJ1-2; D remains ambiguous. This CDR3 comprises 16 residues. Trimming removed 3 bases at V and 4 bases at J, with 18 bases between. Germline V lookup: CDR1 MNHEY, CDR2 SMNVEV (reference sequence). CDR3 residues: CASSLTNRKGSYGYTF. CDR3 coding DNA: TGTGCCAGCAGTTTGACGAACCGAAAGGGCAGCTATGGCTACACCTTC.

This clone occurred a few times. This chain uses TRBV7-8 with TRBJ1-2, with D perhaps matching TRBD1 (6 bases). CDR3 size: 15 residues. The V gene's germline CDR1 is SGHVS and CDR2 FQNEAQ. V lost 1 base, J lost 8 bases, and 17 bases lay in between. The CDR3 is CASSLGDRTARGYTF. The CDR3, as DNA: TGTGCCAGCAGCTTAGGCGACCGGACAGCCCGGGGCTACACCTTC.

The rearrangement uses TRBV7-9 and TRBJ2-7; D remains ambiguous. The CDR3 length is 14 residues. CDR1 is SEHNR, CDR2 FQNEAQ, per germline (reference sequence). Trimming stripped 3 bases from V and 2 bases from J, with 11 bases between. CDR3 residues: CASSFESVAYEQYF. The CDR3 nucleotides read TGTGCCAGCAGCTTCGAATCAGTTGCCTACGAGCAGTACTTC.

The V call is TRBV5-1, the J call TRBJ2-7; 7 bases are a match to TRBD1. With V trimmed by 4 bases and J by 1 base, 5 bases remained unmatched. Germline V gene sequence: CDR1 SGHRS, CDR2 YFSETQ. The CDR3 spans 14 residues. CDR3 region: CASSLLTGSYEQYF. CDR3 in DNA: TGCGCCAGCAGCCTACTGACAGGGTCCTACGAGCAGTACTTC. The whole variable domain, filled in from reference TRBV5-1 and TRBJ2-7, reads KAGVTQTPRYLIKTRGQQVTLSCSPISGHRSVSWYQQTPGQGLQFLFEYFSETQRNKGNFPGRFSGRQFSNSRSEMNVSTLELGDSALYLCASSLLTGSYEQYFGPGTRLTVT.

The V gene is TRBV19, the J gene TRBJ1-1, with D perhaps matching TRBD1 (5 bases). This CDR3 is built from 14 residues. The V and J ends lost 6 bases and 1 base respectively, with 12 bases between them. Germline CDR1 is LNHDA and CDR2 is SQIVND (reference sequence). The CDR3 region is CASRVKGPNTEAFF. The CDR3 bases are TGTGCCAGTAGGGTCAAGGGACCGAACACTGAAGCTTTCTTT. The complete variable domain, with remaining parts taken from reference TRBV19 and TRBJ1-1, reads DGGITQSPKYLFRKEGQNVTLSCEQNLNHDAMYWYRQDPGQGLRLIYYSQIVNDFQKGDIAEGYSVSREKKESFPLTVTSAQKNPTAFYLCASRVKGPNTEAFFGQGTRLTVV.

The V call is TRBV2, the J call TRBJ2-7; weak D call: TRBD1 (6 bases). The CDR3 runs to 15 residues. Germline loops: CDR1 SNHLY, CDR2 FYNNEI. The germline V and J ends were trimmed by 0 bases and 4 bases, with 13 bases remaining between them. The DNA for the CDR3 is TGTGCCAGCAGTGAAGCCCAGGGGATGGGGTACGAGCAGTACTTC. Protein: CASSEAQGMGYEQYF.

J is TRBJ2-5 and V is TRBV6-5; 9 bases agree with TRBD2. Germline CDR1 is MNHEY and CDR2 is SVGAGI. The V and J ends lost 6 bases and 7 bases, in that order; junction bases with no gene match: 6. CDR3 length: 13 residues. As DNA, the CDR3 is TGTGCCAGCAGGATAGCGGGAGCCGGGACCCAGTACTTC. Encoded protein: CASRIAGAGTQYF.

The DNA for the CDR3 is TGTGCCAGCAGTTTATCGACAGTGGAGCAGTACTTC. It codes for CASSLSTVEQYF. The chain carries TRBV12-3 or TRBV12-4 and TRBJ2-7; possible D gene TRBD1, 5 bases. Between the trimmed V and J ends, which lost 2 bases and 7 bases, there was a span of 9 bases. There are 12 residues in the CDR3.

V gene TRBV5-1 combines with J gene TRBJ2-7; perhaps TRBD2 as D (5 bases). Germline values: CDR1 SGHRS, CDR2 YFSETQ. This CDR3 contains 14 residues. V was shortened by 4 bases and J by 2 bases, with 13 bases between the two germline ends. The CDR3 DNA reads as TGCGCCAGCAGCCTCGATGCGGGTCCCTACGAGCAGTACTTC. Translation: CASSLDAGPYEQYF.

The V and J genes are TRBV6-5 and TRBJ2-1; D unresolved. The ends were cut back, 7 bases at V and 5 bases at J, with 12 bases in the middle. Germline values: CDR1 MNHEY, CDR2 SVGAGI. The CDR3 runs 13 residues. CDR3 in amino acids: CASTDLANNEQFF. The DNA of the CDR3 is TGTGCCAGCACCGACCTGGCCAACAATGAGCAGTTCTTC.

The chain uses TRBV25-1 and TRBJ2-2; D gene ambiguous. The CDR3 runs to 16 residues. V lost 0 bases to trimming and J lost 6 bases, with 14 bases between them. CDR1 is MGHDK and CDR2 is SYGVNS in the germline V gene. CDR3 residues: CASSEYPRSYSGELFF. Written as DNA, the CDR3 is TGTGCCAGCAGTGAATATCCCCGGTCTTACTCCGGGGAGCTGTTTTTT. Together with reference TRBV25-1 and TRBJ2-2, the CDR3 gives the full variable domain: EADIYQTPRYLVIGTGKKITLECSQTMGHDKMYWYQQDPGMELHLIHYSYGVNSTEKGDLSSESTVSRIRTEHFPLTLESARPSHTSQYLCASSEYPRSYSGELFFGEGSRLTVL.

V gene TRBV3-1 (or the pseudogene TRBV3-2) combines with J gene TRBJ2-3, with D hard to call. This CDR3 has 12 amino acids. V shed 5 bases and J shed 6 bases, with 9 bases lying between them. Germline assignment: CDR1 LGHDT and CDR2 YNNKEL (reference sequence). CDR3 DNA: TGTGCCAGCAGCACTCACGTGGATACGCAGTATTTT. The encoded protein is CASSTHVDTQYF.

The gene calls are TRBV4-1 and TRBJ2-7; D call uncertain. V shed 1 base and J shed 2 bases, with 6 bases lying between them. Germline V gene lookup returns CDR1 MGHRA and CDR2 YSYEKL. This CDR3 has 13 amino acids. Here the CDR3 reads CASSQGTTYEQYF. The DNA for the CDR3 is TGCGCCAGCAGCCAAGGAACTACCTACGAGCAGTACTTC.

The chain carries TRBV28 and TRBJ2-3, with 7 bases lining up with TRBD2. Per the germline V gene, CDR1 is MDHEN and CDR2 is SYDVKM. Losses at the gene ends were 7 bases for V and 2 bases for J; bases not matched to a gene: 9. This CDR3 is 15 amino acids long. This chain's CDR3 is CASTTSLAVTDTQYF. CDR3 DNA sequence: TGTGCCAGCACCACAAGTCTAGCGGTCACAGATACGCAGTATTTT.

The V gene is TRBV30, the J gene TRBJ1-1; D gene uncertain. V was cut by 1 base and J by 0 bases, with 6 bases left in between. Germline V lookup: CDR1 GTSNPN, CDR2 SVGIG (reference sequence). There are 13 residues in the CDR3. The CDR3 nucleotides read TGTGCCTGGAGTGCCACAGTGAACACTGAAGCTTTCTTT. This translates into CAWSATVNTEAFF.

The V gene is TRBV7-2, the J gene TRBJ2-7, with a possible D match to TRBD2 (5 bases). The ends were cut back, 2 bases at V and 3 bases at J, with 14 bases in the middle. The CDR3 is made up of 15 amino acids. Germline CDR1 SGHTA, CDR2 FQGNSA. CDR3 region: CASSLIGNPNYEQYF. The CDR3 DNA is TGTGCCAGCAGCTTAATCGGGAACCCGAACTACGAGCAGTACTTC.

The V and J genes are TRBV7-9 and TRBJ1-5; D is unresolved. Trimming took off 0 bases at V and 3 bases at J, with 6 bases between the two ends. The length of the CDR3 is 14 residues. The germline gives CDR1 SEHNR, CDR2 FQNEAQ (reference sequence). CDR3 bases: TGTGCCAGCAGCTTAGCAGGGAACAATCAGCCCCAGCATTTT. This encodes CASSLAGNNQPQHF.

The CDR3 bases are TGTGCCAGCGCTGGTAAGGGACAGGGGTATGGCACAGATACGCAGTATTTT. This translates into CASAGKGQGYGTDTQYF. The chain is built from TRBV19 and TRBJ2-3; 10 bases agree with TRBD1. J was trimmed by 1 base and V by 9 bases; bases with no gene match: 13. Germline CDR1 LNHDA, CDR2 SQIVND (reference sequence). The CDR3 has 17 amino acids.